One sample yielded the 23 T cell receptor beta chains listed below, sequenced in a study of T cell responses to AZD1222 COVID-19 vaccine. Sequenced by immunoSEQ multiplex PCR; TCRdb stores in-frame clones only, minus some. The profile shows more than 85,000 clones, roughly 90% of them singletons. The specimen was peripheral blood, collected on day 0 of MenACWY control vaccination. The receptors shown here come from an adult in good health.

The chain's CDR3 is CASSDNTGNNYGYTF. CDR3 DNA sequence: TGTGCCAGCAGTGACAATACAGGGAATAACTATGGCTACACCTTC. The rearrangement uses TRBV6-4 and TRBJ1-2, with D possibly matching TRBD1 (6 bases). Germline CDR1 reads MRHNA; CDR2 reads SNTAGT. The ends were cut back, 2 bases at V and 1 base at J, with 11 bases in the middle. The CDR3 runs 15 residues.

The genes are TRBV2 and TRBJ2-2, with TRBD1 identical over 8 bases. Germline V gives CDR1 SNHLY, CDR2 FYNNEI. This CDR3 is built from 18 residues. The V and J ends lost 0 bases and 2 bases, in that order; junction bases with no gene match: 8. In nucleotides, the CDR3 is TGTGCCAGCAGTGAAGCGCCCCGGACAGGGACAAACACCGGGGAGCTGTTTTTT. This encodes CASSEAPRTGTNTGELFF.

The rearrangement uses TRBV7-2 and TRBJ2-1, with TRBD1 matching over 8 bases. The germline CDR1 and CDR2 sequences are SGHTA and FQGNSA. The junction had 5 bases not matched to a gene; V was cut back by 5 bases and J by 2 bases. The CDR3 is made up of 15 amino acids. CDR3 loop: CASSQTGEPYNEQFF. The CDR3 nucleotides read TGTGCCAGCAGCCAGACAGGGGAACCCTACAATGAGCAGTTCTTC. The full variable domain, in which reference TRBV7-2 and TRBJ2-1 provide the parts outside the CDR3, is GAGVSQSPSNKVTEKGKDVELRCDPISGHTALYWYRQSLGQGLEFLIYFQGNSAPDKSGLPSDRFSAERTGGSVSTLTIQRTQQEDSAVYLCASSQTGEPYNEQFFGPGTRLTVL.

V and J are TRBV10-3 and TRBJ2-3; 7 bases map to TRBD1. Germline CDR1 ENHRY, CDR2 SYGVKD. There are 13 residues in the CDR3. V lost 11 bases, J lost 0 bases, and 5 bases stayed unmatched. The CDR3 here is CAVRDSSTDTQYF. The CDR3 nucleotides read TGTGCCGTCCGGGACAGTAGCACAGATACGCAGTATTTT.

CDR3 nucleotides: TGTGCCAGCAGCCAAGAATGGGCAACTAATGAAAAACTGTTTTTT. It is translated as CASSQEWATNEKLFF. The V gene is TRBV4-2, the J gene TRBJ1-4; D unresolved. Germline CDR1 is LGHNA and CDR2 is YNFKEQ. CDR3 size: 15 residues. The ends were cut back, 0 bases at V and 0 bases at J, with 5 bases in the middle.

The J gene is TRBJ1-1, the V gene TRBV6-5; D is ambiguous. The ends were cut back, 4 bases at V and 3 bases at J, with 3 bases in the middle. This CDR3 spans 11 amino acids. The germline V gene encodes CDR1 MNHEY and CDR2 SVGAGI. CDR3 region: CASSFYTEAFF. CDR3 DNA sequence: TGTGCCAGCAGTTTCTACACTGAAGCTTTCTTT.

This chain joins TRBV6-1 and TRBJ2-2, with 12 bases matching TRBD2. V shed 4 bases, J shed 0 bases, and the junction held 0 bases outside the gene matches. The CDR3 has 16 amino acids. The germline V gene encodes CDR1 MNHNS and CDR2 SASEGT. The CDR3 here is CASSGLAGANTGELFF. The CDR3 coding sequence is TGTGCCAGCAGTGGACTAGCGGGAGCGAACACCGGGGAGCTGTTTTTT.

This clone has a single count. The junction differs from germline at one of its ends, possibly a read error. The genes are TRBV6-6 and TRBJ1-2; 7 bases fit TRBD1. The CDR3 runs 15 residues. CDR1 and CDR2 from the germline V gene are MNHNY and SVGAGI (reference sequence). CDR3 in DNA: TGTACCAGCAGTCCCTCACAGGGGCTAAACTATGGCTACACCTTC. The encoded protein is CTSSPSQGLNYGYTF.

The chain has TRBV11-2 and TRBJ1-2; D call uncertain. The CDR3 loop spans 11 amino acids. V lost 6 bases to trimming and J lost 4 bases, with 6 bases between them. Germline lookup yields CDR1 SGHAT and CDR2 FQNNGV. The CDR3 DNA sequence: TGTGCCAGCAGGGCAGGCTATGGCTACACCTTC. Its translation: CASRAGYGYTF.

V and J are TRBV28 and TRBJ2-7; 8 bases agree with TRBD2. Per germline, CDR1 MDHEN and CDR2 SYDVKM. The V segment lost 10 bases and the J segment 3 bases; nucleotides outside the gene matches: 14. The CDR3 has 15 residues. CDR3 amino acids: CATTVGGGRFYEQYF. For the CDR3, the DNA is TGTGCCACCACCGTCGGCGGGGGGCGGTTCTACGAGCAGTACTTC. Full variable domain (remainder filled in from reference TRBV28 and TRBJ2-7): DVKVTQSSRYLVKRTGEKVFLECVQDMDHENMFWYRQDPGLGLRLIYFSYDVKMKEKGDIPEGYSVSREKKERFSLILESASTNQTSMYLCATTVGGGRFYEQYFGPGTRLTVT.

The V and J genes are TRBV28 and TRBJ2-7, with D perhaps being TRBD1 or TRBD2 (5 bases each). This CDR3 has 12 residues. Deletions cut 11 bases from V and 2 bases from J, with 13 bases between. Per germline, CDR1 MDHEN and CDR2 SYDVKM. The CDR3 DNA reads TGTGCCTCCCGGGGCGGCACCTACGAGCAGTACTTC. Amino acids: CASRGGTYEQYF.

The V call is TRBV28, the J call TRBJ1-6; a weak D match, TRBD1 (6 bases). Germline V gene sequence: CDR1 MDHEN, CDR2 SYDVKM. V was pared by 5 bases and J by 5 bases, with 13 bases between. The CDR3 has 15 residues. Here the CDR3 reads CASSNQRGNNSPLHF. The CDR3 bases are TGTGCCAGCAGTAACCAGAGGGGGAATAATTCACCCCTCCACTTT. The entire variable domain, with the rest obtained from reference TRBV28 and TRBJ1-6, is as follows: DVKVTQSSRYLVKRTGEKVFLECVQDMDHENMFWYRQDPGLGLRLIYFSYDVKMKEKGDIPEGYSVSREKKERFSLILESASTNQTSMYLCASSNQRGNNSPLHFGNGTRLTVT.

The V call is TRBV4-3, the J call TRBJ1-1; unclear D gene. Trimming cost V 4 bases and J 1 base, with 7 bases left between them. Germline CDR1 reads LGHNA; CDR2 reads YSLEER. This CDR3 contains 13 residues. CDR3 in amino acids: CASSPRSNTEAFF. The CDR3 nucleotides are TGCGCCAGCAGCCCTCGTTCGAACACTGAAGCTTTCTTT.

The chain recombines TRBV9 with TRBJ1-1, with D uncertain. CDR3 size: 13 residues. Germline V gene lookup returns CDR1 SGDLS and CDR2 YYNGEE. The germline V and J ends were trimmed by 0 bases and 3 bases, with 6 bases remaining between them. The CDR3 nucleotides are TGTGCCAGCAGCGTAGCAATGCACACTGAAGCTTTCTTT. This translates into CASSVAMHTEAFF.

The chain combines TRBV30 with TRBJ1-4, with 7 bases fitting TRBD1. CDR3 length equals 15 residues. Germline V lookup: CDR1 GTSNPN, CDR2 SVGIG (reference sequence). The V segment lost 2 bases and the J segment 3 bases; nucleotides outside the gene matches: 6. The CDR3 sequence is CAWSPLGQSNEKLFF. The DNA for the CDR3 is TGTGCCTGGAGTCCCCTGGGACAGTCTAATGAAAAACTGTTTTTT.

This chain uses TRBV7-9 with TRBJ2-1; 9 positions match TRBD2. Germline CDR1 SEHNR, CDR2 FQNEAQ (reference sequence). CDR3 length equals 16 residues. V was clipped by 5 bases and J by 2 bases; unmatched bases: 7. In nucleotides, the CDR3 is TGTGCCAGCAGCCCTTTCGCGGGAGGGACCTACAATGAGCAGTTCTTC. Amino acid sequence: CASSPFAGGTYNEQFF.

This clone was found a few times. The chain's CDR3 is CASSRGLQVSYEQYF. The CDR3 region has the DNA TGCGCCAGCAGCCGGGGACTACAAGTCTCCTACGAGCAGTACTTC. The V and J genes are TRBV5-1 and TRBJ2-7, with 7 positions matching TRBD2. The CDR3 covers 15 residues. V gave up 4 bases and J gave up 0 bases; unmatched junction bases: 7. Per the germline V gene, CDR1 is SGHRS and CDR2 is YFSETQ.

The chain employs TRBV7-2 and TRBJ2-3, with 12 bases fitting TRBD2. Germline CDR1 reads SGHTA; CDR2 reads FQGNSA. The length of the CDR3 is 17 residues. V dropped 2 bases and J dropped 7; count of bases not matched to a gene: 10. The DNA of the CDR3 is TGTGCCAGCAGCTTACTAGCGGGAGGGCTTGAAGGGAATACGCAGTATTTT. The encoded protein is CASSLLAGGLEGNTQYF. Looking up the rest from reference TRBV7-2 and TRBJ2-3 gives the full variable domain: GAGVSQSPSNKVTEKGKDVELRCDPISGHTALYWYRQSLGQGLEFLIYFQGNSAPDKSGLPSDRFSAERTGGSVSTLTIQRTQQEDSAVYLCASSLLAGGLEGNTQYFGPGTRLTVL.

Only one count was recorded for this clone. This sequence joins TRBV18 and TRBJ2-3, with 7 bases lining up with TRBD2. Germline V lookup: CDR1 KGHSH, CDR2 LQKENI. This CDR3 has 13 residues. V dropped 2 bases and J dropped 4; count of bases not matched to a gene: 0. Here the CDR3 reads CASSPTSADTQYF. DNA of the CDR3: TGTGCCAGCTCACCAACTAGCGCAGATACGCAGTATTTT.

J is TRBJ2-5 and V is TRBV4-2, with D hard to call. Per the germline V gene, CDR1 is LGHNA and CDR2 is YNFKEQ. V was clipped by 0 bases and J by 3 bases, with 8 bases between them. The CDR3 is made up of 14 amino acids. CDR3 DNA: TGTGCCAGCAGCCAAGATGGATCGGAAGAGACCCAGTACTTC. Translation: CASSQDGSEETQYF.

This chain connects TRBV19 to TRBJ2-1; 10 nucleotides line up with TRBD2. With V trimmed by 4 bases and J by 5 bases, 2 bases remained unmatched. The CDR3 extends over 14 amino acids. The germline CDR1 and CDR2 sequences are LNHDA and SQIVND (reference sequence). This CDR3 reads CASSRGLAHNEQFF. The CDR3 DNA follows: TGTGCCAGTAGTAGGGGACTAGCGCACAATGAGCAGTTCTTC. Full variable domain (remainder filled in from reference TRBV19 and TRBJ2-1): DGGITQSPKYLFRKEGQNVTLSCEQNLNHDAMYWYRQDPGQGLRLIYYSQIVNDFQKGDIAEGYSVSREKKESFPLTVTSAQKNPTAFYLCASSRGLAHNEQFFGPGTRLTVL.

CDR3 coding DNA: TGTGCCTGGACCCCGAGGCTCTCTGGGAACTACGAGCAGTACTTC. Translation: CAWTPRLSGNYEQYF. The chain employs TRBV30 and TRBJ2-7, with D hard to call. The CDR3 contains 15 residues. From germline, CDR1 is GTSNPN and CDR2 SVGIG (reference sequence). Deletions cut 4 bases from V and 3 bases from J, with 19 bases between.

The chain has TRBV19 and TRBJ2-1; D not resolved. This CDR3 has 13 residues. Germline CDR1 is LNHDA and CDR2 is SQIVND (reference sequence). V was shortened by 1 base and J by 4 bases, with 5 bases between the two germline ends. The CDR3 is CASSIGAYNEQFF. The CDR3 region has the DNA TGTGCCAGTAGTATAGGGGCGTACAATGAGCAGTTCTTC.